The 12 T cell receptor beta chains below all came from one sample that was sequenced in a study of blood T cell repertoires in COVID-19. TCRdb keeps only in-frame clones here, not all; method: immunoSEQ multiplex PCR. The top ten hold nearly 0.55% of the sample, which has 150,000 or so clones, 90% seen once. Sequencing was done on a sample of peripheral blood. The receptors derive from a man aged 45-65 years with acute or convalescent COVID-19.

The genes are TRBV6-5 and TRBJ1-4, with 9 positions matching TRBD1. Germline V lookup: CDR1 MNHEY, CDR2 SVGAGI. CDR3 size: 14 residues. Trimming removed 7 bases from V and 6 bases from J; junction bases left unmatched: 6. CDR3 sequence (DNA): TGTGCCAGCACGCCGGGACAGGGACATGAAAAACTGTTTTTT. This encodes CASTPGQGHEKLFF.

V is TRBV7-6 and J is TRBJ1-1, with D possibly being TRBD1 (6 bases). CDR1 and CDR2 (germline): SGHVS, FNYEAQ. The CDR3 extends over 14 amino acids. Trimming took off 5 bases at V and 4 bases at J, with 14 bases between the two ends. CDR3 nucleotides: TGTGCCAGCAGCCATGGACAGCACGTCACTGAAGCTTTCTTT. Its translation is CASSHGQHVTEAFF.

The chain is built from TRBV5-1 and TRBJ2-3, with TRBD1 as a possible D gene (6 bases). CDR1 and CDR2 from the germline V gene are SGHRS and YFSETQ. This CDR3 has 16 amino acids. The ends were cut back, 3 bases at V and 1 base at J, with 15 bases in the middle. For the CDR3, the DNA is TGCGCCAGCAGCTCTCGGGACACCACTGGCACAGATACGCAGTATTTT. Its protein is CASSSRDTTGTDTQYF.

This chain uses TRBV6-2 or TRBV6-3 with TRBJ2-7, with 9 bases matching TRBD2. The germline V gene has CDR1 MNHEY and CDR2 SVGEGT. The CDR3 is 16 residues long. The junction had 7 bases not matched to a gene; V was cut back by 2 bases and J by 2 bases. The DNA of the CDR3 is TGTGCCAGCAGTTACCGCAGCGGGGGGCCCACCTACGAGCAGTACGTC. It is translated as CASSYRSGGPTYEQYV.

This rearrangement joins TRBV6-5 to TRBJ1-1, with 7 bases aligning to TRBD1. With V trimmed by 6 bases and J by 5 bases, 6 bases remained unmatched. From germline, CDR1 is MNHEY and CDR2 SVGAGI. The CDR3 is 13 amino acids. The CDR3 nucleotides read TGTGCCAGCAGCCCCAGGGGGGTTACTGAAGCTTTCTTT. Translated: CASSPRGVTEAFF.

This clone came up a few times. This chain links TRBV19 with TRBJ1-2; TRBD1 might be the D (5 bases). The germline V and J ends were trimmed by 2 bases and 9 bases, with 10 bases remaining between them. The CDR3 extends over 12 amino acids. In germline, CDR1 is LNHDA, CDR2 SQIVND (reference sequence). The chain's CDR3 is CASSIQGVRYTF. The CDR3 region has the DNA TGTGCCAGTAGTATACAGGGCGTTCGCTACACCTTC.

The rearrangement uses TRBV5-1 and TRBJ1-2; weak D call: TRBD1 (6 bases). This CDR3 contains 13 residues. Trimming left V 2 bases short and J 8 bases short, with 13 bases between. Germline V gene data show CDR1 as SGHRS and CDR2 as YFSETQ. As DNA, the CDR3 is TGCGCCAGCAGCTTTGAGGGGGTGGAAGGCTACACCTTC. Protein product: CASSFEGVEGYTF.

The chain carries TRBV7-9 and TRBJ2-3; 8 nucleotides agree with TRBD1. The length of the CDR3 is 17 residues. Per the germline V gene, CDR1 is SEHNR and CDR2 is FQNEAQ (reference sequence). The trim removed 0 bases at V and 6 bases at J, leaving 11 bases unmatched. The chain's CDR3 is CASSLAPGGVLVDTQYF. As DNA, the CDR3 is TGTGCCAGCAGCTTAGCCCCAGGGGGCGTATTGGTGGATACGCAGTATTTT.

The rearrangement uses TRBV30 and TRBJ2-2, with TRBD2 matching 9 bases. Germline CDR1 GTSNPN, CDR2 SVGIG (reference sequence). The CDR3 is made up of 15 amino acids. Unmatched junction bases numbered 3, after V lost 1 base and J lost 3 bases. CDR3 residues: CAWSGGRVDTGELFF. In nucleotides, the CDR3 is TGTGCCTGGAGTGGCGGGAGGGTGGACACCGGGGAGCTGTTTTTT. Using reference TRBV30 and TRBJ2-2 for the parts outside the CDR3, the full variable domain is SQTIHQWPATLVQPVGSPLSLECTVEGTSNPNLYWYRQAAGRGLQLLFYSVGIGQISSEVPQNLSASRPQDRQFILSSKKLLLSDSGFYLCAWSGGRVDTGELFFGEGSRLTVL.

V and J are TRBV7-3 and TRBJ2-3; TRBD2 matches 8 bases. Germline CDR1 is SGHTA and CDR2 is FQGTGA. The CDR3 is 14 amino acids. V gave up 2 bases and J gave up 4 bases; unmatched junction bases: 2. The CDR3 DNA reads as TGTGCCAGCAGCTTAGTCGGGAGGGCAGATACGCAGTATTTT. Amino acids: CASSLVGRADTQYF.

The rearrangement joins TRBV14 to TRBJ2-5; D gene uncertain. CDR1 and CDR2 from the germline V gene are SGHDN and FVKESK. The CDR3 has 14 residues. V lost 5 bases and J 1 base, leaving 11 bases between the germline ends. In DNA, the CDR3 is TGTGCCAGCAGCATCAGACAAGTCCAAGAGACCCAGTACTTC. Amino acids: CASSIRQVQETQYF.

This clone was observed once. The CDR3 sequence: CASSRLGQSQYF. The CDR3 DNA reads as TGTGCCAGCAGCAGGCTGGGACAGTCGCAGTATTTT. J is TRBJ2-3 and V is TRBV5-5; 7 positions agree with TRBD1. Germline V CDR1 and CDR2: SGHKS, YYEKEE (reference sequence). The trim removed 4 bases at V and 10 bases at J, leaving 6 bases unmatched. There are 12 residues in the CDR3.